Below are 25 T cell receptor beta chains sequenced from a single sample in a study of blood T cell repertoires in COVID-19. Generated by immunoSEQ multiplex PCR, the TCRdb table keeps only in-frame clones and is missing some. The sample includes about 74,000 clones, about four fifths of them seen just once. Sequencing used peripheral blood. The receptors shown here come from a man aged 70-80 years with acute or convalescent COVID-19.

The CDR3 sequence: CASSTGAASTDTQYF. The DNA of the CDR3 is TGTGCCAGCAGCACAGGGGCAGCTAGCACAGATACGCAGTATTTT. The chain joins TRBV7-3 to TRBJ2-3, with TRBD1 identical over 7 bases. Germline V gene lookup returns CDR1 SGHTA and CDR2 FQGTGA. After removal of 5 bases from V and 0 bases from J, the junction contained 5 bases not matched to a gene. The CDR3 sequence is 15 residues long.

The chain carries TRBV28 and TRBJ1-2; TRBD1 agrees at 8 bases. The CDR3 consists of 14 residues. Losses at the gene ends were 8 bases for V and 5 bases for J; bases not matched to a gene: 10. CDR1 and CDR2 (germline): MDHEN, SYDVKM. The CDR3 region is CASSGAGGSYGYTF. The CDR3 coding sequence is TGTGCCAGCTCAGGGGCAGGGGGCTCGTATGGCTACACCTTC.

The rearrangement uses TRBV6-6 and TRBJ2-7; a weak D match, TRBD1 (5 bases). CDR3 length: 13 residues. V dropped 7 bases and J dropped 7 bases, with 17 bases sitting between them. Per germline, CDR1 MNHNY and CDR2 SVGAGI (reference sequence). This chain's CDR3 is CASTRTTVEEQYF. The CDR3 DNA reads TGTGCCAGCACTCGGACAACGGTAGAAGAGCAGTACTTC.

This chain links TRBV28 with TRBJ2-1; 7 bases are shared with TRBD2. After removal of 7 bases from V and 5 bases from J, the junction contained 8 bases not matched to a gene. Germline CDR1 and CDR2: MDHEN and SYDVKM. CDR3 size: 14 residues. The CDR3 is CASKSSGPNNEQFF. DNA for the CDR3: TGTGCCAGCAAATCTAGCGGACCGAACAATGAGCAGTTCTTC.

The chain links TRBV5-1 to TRBJ2-5; TRBD2 matches 7 bases. V was pared by 1 base and J by 5 bases, with 5 bases of the junction left unmatched. Germline lookup yields CDR1 SGHRS and CDR2 YFSETQ. The CDR3 consists of 14 residues. CDR3 amino acids: CASSLSGGRETQYF. CDR3 coding DNA: TGCGCCAGCAGCTTGTCGGGGGGACGGGAGACCCAGTACTTC.

This clone turned up a few times. The chain combines TRBV7-2 with TRBJ2-2; tentative D call: TRBD2 (6 bases). The V gene lost 4 bases and the J gene lost 8 bases, with 14 bases spanning the gap. Germline loops: CDR1 SGHTA, CDR2 FQGNSA. The CDR3 spans 14 residues. The CDR3 here is CASSSLGEAGELFF. The DNA for the CDR3 is TGTGCCAGCAGCTCCCTGGGGGAGGCTGGGGAGCTGTTTTTT. Drawing the rest from reference TRBV7-2 and TRBJ2-2, the complete variable domain is GAGVSQSPSNKVTEKGKDVELRCDPISGHTALYWYRQSLGQGLEFLIYFQGNSAPDKSGLPSDRFSAERTGGSVSTLTIQRTQQEDSAVYLCASSSLGEAGELFFGEGSRLTVL.

The chain links TRBV7-9 to TRBJ2-2, with TRBD2 as a possible D gene (6 bases). Looked up from germline, CDR1 is SEHNR and CDR2 is FQNEAQ (reference sequence). This CDR3 region has 16 residues. V shed 1 base and J shed 5 bases, with 14 bases lying between them. CDR3 region: CASSLGSGSFTGELFF. Written as DNA, the CDR3 is TGTGCCAGCAGCTTAGGTTCCGGGAGTTTTACCGGGGAGCTGTTTTTT.

The rearrangement joins TRBV10-3 to TRBJ2-7; 10 bases line up with TRBD1. With 10 bases clipped from V and 1 base from J, the junction kept 10 bases outside the gene matches. Per the germline V gene, CDR1 is ENHRY and CDR2 is SYGVKD. The CDR3 spans 15 residues. The CDR3 coding sequence is TGTGCCACGGATGTGGGACAGGGGTCGTCCTACGAGCAGTACTTC. It codes for CATDVGQGSSYEQYF.

The gene calls are TRBV5-4 and TRBJ1-4, with D tentatively TRBD1 (6 bases). This CDR3 spans 15 amino acids. Trimming removed 0 bases from V and 7 bases from J, with 13 bases in between. CDR1 is SGHNT and CDR2 is YYREEE in the germline V gene (reference sequence). For the CDR3, the DNA is TGTGCCAGCAGCTTGGGTTCAGGGGAGATTGAAAAACTGTTTTTT. Amino acid sequence: CASSLGSGEIEKLFF.

This chain joins TRBV7-3 and TRBJ2-1; D is unresolved. Between the trimmed V and J ends, which lost 5 bases and 0 bases, there was a span of 14 bases. CDR3 size: 16 residues. CDR1 and CDR2 (germline): SGHTA, FQGTGA. This CDR3 reads CASSPPSASSYNEQFF. In DNA, the CDR3 is TGTGCCAGCAGCCCCCCCAGCGCCAGCTCCTACAATGAGCAGTTCTTC.

The chain employs TRBV24-1 and TRBJ2-1, with 13 bases that match TRBD2. CDR1 is KGHDR, CDR2 SFDVKD, per germline. This CDR3 spans 16 amino acids. Trimming removed 3 bases from V and 4 bases from J; junction bases left unmatched: 2. CDR3 DNA sequence: TGTGCCACCAGTGATGGACTAGCGGGAGCTTACAATGAGCAGTTCTTC. Translated, it gives CATSDGLAGAYNEQFF.

The chain has TRBV4-2 and TRBJ2-7; 13 bases are shared with TRBD2. This CDR3 has 16 amino acids. Germline CDR1 LGHNA, CDR2 YNFKEQ. The V and J ends lost 4 bases and 0 bases, in that order; junction bases with no gene match: 3. In DNA, the CDR3 is TGTGCCAGCAGCCGACTAGCGGGAGGTAGCTCCTACGAGCAGTACTTC. Protein sequence: CASSRLAGGSSYEQYF.

The genes are TRBV9 and TRBJ2-2, with 10 bases matching TRBD2. CDR3 length equals 15 residues. Trimming at V came to 3 bases and at J to 7 bases, leaving 6 bases not matched to a gene. CDR1 is SGDLS and CDR2 is YYNGEE in the germline V gene. CDR3 amino acids: CASSGRTSGFGELFF. Here the CDR3 DNA reads TGTGCCAGCAGCGGTCGGACTAGCGGCTTCGGGGAGCTGTTTTTT.

V is TRBV6-5 and J is TRBJ2-5; TRBD2 matches 7 bases. V lost 4 bases, J lost 5 bases, and 10 bases stayed unmatched. The CDR3 spans 15 residues. Germline values: CDR1 MNHEY, CDR2 SVGAGI. The CDR3: CASSSTSSWGETQYF. The CDR3 coding sequence is TGTGCCAGCAGTTCGACTAGCAGCTGGGGGGAGACCCAGTACTTC.

This clone was observed once. This chain uses TRBV5-1 with TRBJ2-2, with a possible D match to TRBD1 (6 bases). Trimming took off 2 bases at V and 2 bases at J, with 7 bases between the two ends. The germline V gene encodes CDR1 SGHRS and CDR2 YFSETQ. This CDR3 is 14 amino acids long. The CDR3 nucleotides read TGCGCCAGCAGCTTAGGGACAAACACCGGGGAGCTGTTTTTT. Translation gives CASSLGTNTGELFF. Full variable domain (missing parts from reference TRBV5-1 and TRBJ2-2): KAGVTQTPRYLIKTRGQQVTLSCSPISGHRSVSWYQQTPGQGLQFLFEYFSETQRNKGNFPGRFSGRQFSNSRSEMNVSTLELGDSALYLCASSLGTNTGELFFGEGSRLTVL.

This chain uses TRBV4-2 with TRBJ2-1; TRBD2 aligns across 9 bases. Germline loops: CDR1 LGHNA, CDR2 YNFKEQ. V was clipped by 2 bases and J by 7 bases; unmatched bases: 6. The CDR3 covers 15 residues. The CDR3 region is CASSQNSGSWNEQFF. The DNA of the CDR3 is TGTGCCAGCAGCCAAAATAGCGGGAGTTGGAATGAGCAGTTCTTC.

The table lists this clone with a few counts. This rearrangement joins TRBV27 to TRBJ1-2, with 7 bases identical to TRBD1. The germline V gene encodes CDR1 MNHEY and CDR2 SMNVEV (reference sequence). CDR3 length: 14 amino acids. J lost 6 bases, V lost 5 bases, and 9 bases had no gene match. In DNA form, the CDR3 reads TGTGCCAGCAGTGCTTACAGGGGCCTCCATGGCTACACCTTC. Translation: CASSAYRGLHGYTF.

This sequence joins TRBV3-1 (or the pseudogene TRBV3-2) and TRBJ2-3; TRBD2 matches 7 bases. In germline, CDR1 is LGHDT, CDR2 YNNKEL (reference sequence). V dropped 4 bases and J dropped 6; count of bases not matched to a gene: 7. The CDR3 extends over 14 amino acids. CDR3 in amino acids: CASSPAPGGDTQYF. The CDR3 DNA reads as TGTGCCAGCAGCCCCGCCCCCGGGGGGGATACGCAGTATTTT.

The V gene is TRBV5-8, the J gene TRBJ2-7; the match to TRBD1 covers 7 bases. After removal of 2 bases from V and 0 bases from J, the junction contained 2 bases not matched to a gene. Germline loops: CDR1 SGHTS, CDR2 YDEGEE. This CDR3 comprises 14 residues. The DNA for the CDR3 is TGTGCCAGCAGCTTTGGGACAGTCTCCTACGAGCAGTACTTC. As protein: CASSFGTVSYEQYF.

The gene calls are TRBV13 and TRBJ1-4; 9 bases fit TRBD1. J was trimmed by 8 bases and V by 4 bases; bases with no gene match: 2. The CDR3 loop spans 13 amino acids. Per the germline V gene, CDR1 is PRHDT and CDR2 is FYEKMQ (reference sequence). Written as DNA, the CDR3 is TGTGCCAGCAGCTCGACAGGGGGGGAAAAACTGTTTTTT. This encodes CASSSTGGEKLFF.

The chain combines TRBV6-6 with TRBJ1-5; D may be TRBD1 (5 bases). The germline CDR1 and CDR2 sequences are MNHNY and SVGAGI (reference sequence). The CDR3 runs 16 residues. V lost 2 bases and J lost 0, with 11 bases in between. CDR3 region: CASSYLPGNSNQPQHF. In DNA form, the CDR3 reads TGTGCCAGCAGTTACCTCCCAGGGAATAGCAATCAGCCCCAGCATTTT.

The sample holds a few counts of this clone. The V and J genes are TRBV9 and TRBJ2-2; D is uncertain. This CDR3 contains 15 residues. With 3 bases removed from V and 4 bases from J, the gap between germline ends came to 13 bases. The germline CDR1 and CDR2 sequences are SGDLS and YYNGEE. The CDR3 loop reads CASSAQVASTGELFF. In DNA, the CDR3 is TGTGCCAGCAGCGCCCAGGTCGCGTCCACCGGGGAGCTGTTTTTT.

V is TRBV9 and J is TRBJ1-1, with 9 bases identical to TRBD1. This CDR3 contains 16 residues. Germline V gene lookup returns CDR1 SGDLS and CDR2 YYNGEE. The junction had 10 bases not matched to a gene; V was cut back by 3 bases and J by 4 bases. The CDR3 sequence is CASSDVPGQGTTEAFF. CDR3 bases: TGTGCCAGCAGCGACGTTCCGGGACAGGGTACCACTGAAGCTTTCTTT. The variable domain in full, completed from reference TRBV9 and TRBJ1-1, reads DSGVTQTPKHLITATGQRVTLRCSPRSGDLSVYWYQQSLDQGLQFLIQYYNGEERAKGNILERFSAQQFPDLHSELNLSSLELGDSALYFCASSDVPGQGTTEAFFGQGTRLTVV.

The V and J genes are TRBV19 and TRBJ2-7; maybe TRBD2 (7 bases). CDR1 is LNHDA, CDR2 SQIVND, per germline (reference sequence). The ends were cut back, 5 bases at V and 5 bases at J, with 19 bases in the middle. The CDR3 covers 15 residues. CDR3 sequence: CASSVIGGDFDEQYF. CDR3 DNA: TGTGCCAGTAGTGTGATAGGGGGGGATTTCGACGAGCAGTACTTC.

The sample holds one count of this clone. The chain links TRBV5-5 to TRBJ2-5; D ambiguous. This CDR3 has 12 residues. From germline, CDR1 is SGHKS and CDR2 YYEKEE (reference sequence). V gave up 4 bases and J gave up 5 bases, with 9 bases separating them. The CDR3: CASSPFSETQYF. The CDR3 coding sequence is TGTGCCAGCAGCCCTTTTTCGGAGACCCAGTACTTC.